The subject of this entry is one T cell receptor (beta chain). This sample was taken from a study of blood T cell repertoires in COVID-19. Germline V gene sequence: CDR1 GTSNPN, CDR2 SVGIG (reference sequence). J was trimmed by 2 bases and V by 0 bases; bases with no gene match: 7. This CDR3 is built from 15 residues. Clones were read by immunoSEQ multiplex PCR, and TCRdb kept only the in-frame ones, dropping some. Among about 62,000 clones listed, 80% to 95% were seen once. The chain joins TRBV30 to TRBJ2-7; 7 nucleotides agree with TRBD1. Sequencing was done on a sample of peripheral blood. The TCR sequence derives from a human donor in a cohort sampled during active COVID-19. In DNA, the CDR3 is TGTGCCTGGAGTGTGGGGCAGGGGGTGACCTACGAGCAGTACTTC. It codes for CAWSVGQGVTYEQYF.